This entry lists 32 T cell receptor beta chains sequenced from one sample in a study of blood T cell repertoires in COVID-19. The method was immunoSEQ multiplex PCR; TCRdb's version includes in-frame clones alone and lacks a portion of them. The sample has approximately 170,000 clones; approximately 79% are singletons. Sample: PBMCs or T cells enriched from blood (not recorded which). These receptors were collected from a woman aged 65 to 85 in a cohort exposed to, infected with or recovered from COVID-19 (not recorded which).

The rearrangement uses TRBV5-4 and TRBJ1-4; TRBD1 agrees at 8 bases. In germline, CDR1 is SGHNT, CDR2 YYREEE (reference sequence). The CDR3 loop spans 14 amino acids. The ends lost 5 bases at V and 6 bases at J; junction bases unmatched: 6. The CDR3 bases are TGTGCCAGCAGATTAACAGGGGGAGATGAAAAACTGTTTTTT. It yields the protein CASRLTGGDEKLFF. Drawing the rest from reference TRBV5-4 and TRBJ1-4, the complete variable domain is ETGVTQSPTHLIKTRGQQVTLRCSSQSGHNTVSWYQQALGQGPQFIFQYYREEENGRGNFPPRFSGLQFPNYSSELNVNALELDDSALYLCASRLTGGDEKLFFGSGTQLSVL.

The chain recombines TRBV15 with TRBJ2-7, with D perhaps matching TRBD2 (5 bases). V was clipped by 1 base and J by 0 bases, with 10 bases between them. The CDR3 runs 15 residues. Germline CDR1 LNHNV, CDR2 YYDKDF (reference sequence). CDR3 DNA: TGTGCCACCAGCAGAGGGACTTTCAGCTCCTACGAGCAGTACTTC. It encodes CATSRGTFSSYEQYF.

This clone was found once. Other DNA sequences in the sample encode the same CDR3. The rearrangement uses TRBV5-1 and TRBJ2-3; TRBD2 is a possible D gene (5 bases). This CDR3 is 12 amino acids long. CDR1 and CDR2 (germline): SGHRS, YFSETQ. With 2 bases removed from V and 5 bases from J, the gap between germline ends came to 6 bases. CDR3 sequence (DNA): TGCGCCAGCAGCTTAGAGGGAGATACGCAGTATTTT. This codes for CASSLEGDTQYF.

V and J are TRBV28 and TRBJ1-1, with D possibly matching TRBD1 (6 bases). CDR1 is MDHEN and CDR2 is SYDVKM in the germline V gene. The length of the CDR3 is 13 residues. Between the trimmed V and J ends, which lost 8 bases and 3 bases, there was a span of 13 bases. The CDR3 loop reads CASAFRGYTEAFF. The CDR3 DNA reads TGTGCCAGCGCCTTCAGGGGATACACTGAAGCTTTCTTT.

The gene calls are TRBV9 and TRBJ2-7; the D is unclear. The CDR3 consists of 14 residues. V shed 4 bases and J shed 2 bases, with 13 bases lying between them. Germline CDR1 and CDR2: SGDLS and YYNGEE. The CDR3 sequence is CASSPNFFTYEQYF. Written as DNA, the CDR3 is TGTGCCAGCAGCCCAAACTTTTTCACCTACGAGCAGTACTTC.

The chain carries TRBV19 and TRBJ1-1; D is possibly TRBD1 (5 bases). The CDR3 sequence is 14 residues long. Trimming took 9 bases from V and 3 from J, leaving 17 bases between them. Per the germline V gene, CDR1 is LNHDA and CDR2 is SQIVND (reference sequence). CDR3 protein: CASSRRGVDTEAFF. CDR3 DNA sequence: TGTGCCAGCTCTAGGCGGGGGGTTGACACTGAAGCTTTCTTT. The whole variable domain, remainder taken from reference TRBV19 and TRBJ1-1, is DGGITQSPKYLFRKEGQNVTLSCEQNLNHDAMYWYRQDPGQGLRLIYYSQIVNDFQKGDIAEGYSVSREKKESFPLTVTSAQKNPTAFYLCASSRRGVDTEAFFGQGTRLTVV.

The chain recombines TRBV2 with TRBJ2-1, with D possibly matching TRBD1 (5 bases). The CDR3 has 15 amino acids. V was shortened by 4 bases and J by 0 bases, with 10 bases between the two germline ends. In germline, CDR1 is SNHLY, CDR2 FYNNEI. The DNA of the CDR3 is TGTGCCAGCAGTGTGCAGGGTAGCTCCTACAATGAGCAGTTCTTC. It codes for CASSVQGSSYNEQFF.

The chain employs TRBV2 and TRBJ2-2, with D hard to call. Germline values: CDR1 SNHLY, CDR2 FYNNEI. V was shortened by 2 bases and J by 2 bases, with 9 bases between the two germline ends. This CDR3 is built from 15 residues. The CDR3 protein is CASSETRANTGELFF. In DNA, the CDR3 is TGTGCCAGCAGTGAAACGAGAGCAAACACCGGGGAGCTGTTTTTT.

This clone has a single count. This chain uses TRBV10-1 with TRBJ2-1; 13 bases are a match to TRBD2. Trimming removed 5 bases from V and 8 bases from J; junction bases left unmatched: 9. Germline CDR1 and CDR2: WNHNN and SYGVQD (reference sequence). The CDR3 is 16 amino acids. Here the CDR3 DNA reads TGCGCCAGCAGTCCGACTAGCGGGAGGCCCGAGGATGAGCAGTTCTTC. Translated, it gives CASSPTSGRPEDEQFF.

The rearrangement uses TRBV7-2 and TRBJ2-7, with 9 bases aligning to TRBD1. The germline CDR1 and CDR2 sequences are SGHTA and FQGNSA. The CDR3 contains 14 residues. The V and J ends lost 6 bases and 6 bases, in that order; junction bases with no gene match: 9. The CDR3 here is CASSYVTGGGEQYF. CDR3 DNA sequence: TGTGCCAGCAGTTATGTTACAGGGGGCGGCGAGCAGTACTTC.

V is TRBV19 and J is TRBJ1-4; the D is unclear. CDR3 length: 14 residues. Trimming pared 3 bases from V and 3 bases from J, leaving 8 bases between. Germline V lookup: CDR1 LNHDA, CDR2 SQIVND (reference sequence). For the CDR3, the DNA is TGTGCCAGTAGTATGCAACTTTCTAATGAAAAACTGTTTTTT. Protein sequence: CASSMQLSNEKLFF.

J is TRBJ1-3 and V is TRBV19, with D perhaps matching TRBD1 (5 bases). The CDR3 contains 15 residues. CDR1 and CDR2 from the germline V gene are LNHDA and SQIVND (reference sequence). V gave up 6 bases and J gave up 0 bases, with 12 bases separating them. The CDR3 DNA reads TGTGCCAGTAGACCTCAGGGCGACTCTGGAAACACCATATATTTT. It is translated as CASRPQGDSGNTIYF.

This clone was counted between two and nine times. The rearrangement links TRBV7-9 to TRBJ1-1, with D possibly matching TRBD1 (5 bases). CDR1 is SEHNR, CDR2 FQNEAQ, per germline (reference sequence). The CDR3 covers 14 residues. Trimming shortened V by 3 bases and J by 8 bases, and 16 bases separated the two germline ends. Here the CDR3 reads CASSFIPQGWEAFF. The CDR3 DNA follows: TGTGCCAGCAGCTTTATACCCCAGGGTTGGGAAGCTTTCTTT.

This rearrangement joins TRBV20-1 to TRBJ1-1; D perhaps matches TRBD1 (6 bases). CDR3 length: 10 amino acids. From germline, CDR1 is DFQATT and CDR2 SNEGSKA (reference sequence). The CDR3 reads CSFTGTEAFF. CDR3 nucleotides: TGCAGCTTTACAGGGACTGAAGCTTTCTTT.

This chain connects TRBV3-1 (or the pseudogene TRBV3-2) to TRBJ2-4; D gene unclear. The CDR3 consists of 12 residues. Trimming pared 4 bases from V and 6 bases from J, leaving 7 bases between. Per the germline V gene, CDR1 is LGHDT and CDR2 is YNNKEL (reference sequence). This CDR3 is CASSPPGNIQYF. For the CDR3, the DNA is TGTGCCAGCAGCCCTCCGGGAAACATTCAGTACTTC.

This chain connects TRBV2 to TRBJ2-1; 10 bases fit TRBD1. V was clipped by 6 bases and J by 8 bases; unmatched bases: 7. The CDR3 spans 14 residues. The germline V gene encodes CDR1 SNHLY and CDR2 FYNNEI. CDR3 loop: CASRTRDRGYEQFF. In DNA, the CDR3 is TGTGCCAGCAGGACCCGGGACAGGGGTTATGAGCAGTTCTTC.

This chain joins TRBV6-5 and TRBJ2-6; a possible D gene is TRBD1 (5 bases). V was cut by 6 bases and J by 3 bases, with 12 bases left in between. The CDR3 totals 15 residues. CDR1 is MNHEY and CDR2 is SVGAGI in the germline V gene. The CDR3 here is CASSLGVGGANVLTF. As DNA, the CDR3 is TGTGCCAGCAGCCTAGGGGTGGGTGGGGCCAACGTCCTGACTTTC.

This chain joins TRBV19 and TRBJ2-2; maybe TRBD2 (6 bases). Trimming shortened V by 3 bases and J by 0 bases, and 11 bases separated the two germline ends. Germline V lookup: CDR1 LNHDA, CDR2 SQIVND (reference sequence). There are 16 residues in the CDR3. Written as DNA, the CDR3 is TGTGCCAGTAGTATGGGGGGAGGTTCGAACACCGGGGAGCTGTTTTTT. Encoded protein: CASSMGGGSNTGELFF.

This chain connects TRBV19 to TRBJ2-7; D perhaps matches TRBD2 (6 bases). The V gene's germline CDR1 is LNHDA and CDR2 SQIVND (reference sequence). V dropped 8 bases and J dropped 9 bases, with 23 bases sitting between them. The CDR3 has 14 amino acids. The CDR3 coding sequence is TGTGCCAGTGCCCGAGGAGGGAGTCTTATTGGGCAGTACTTC. Protein: CASARGGSLIGQYF.

The chain carries TRBV24-1 and TRBJ1-4, with TRBD1 identical over 7 bases. J lost 0 bases, V lost 2 bases, and 8 bases had no gene match. The CDR3 length is 18 residues. Germline V gene data show CDR1 as KGHDR and CDR2 as SFDVKD. The CDR3 sequence: CATSDSRDRASTNEKLFF. The CDR3 DNA reads TGTGCCACCAGTGATTCGAGGGACAGAGCCTCAACTAATGAAAAACTGTTTTTT.

The V call is TRBV3-1 (or the pseudogene TRBV3-2), the J call TRBJ2-7; 9 positions match TRBD2. In germline, CDR1 is LGHDT, CDR2 YNNKEL (reference sequence). V dropped 3 bases and J dropped 1; count of bases not matched to a gene: 7. The CDR3 sequence is 16 residues long. The CDR3 loop reads CASSHSGGTGSYEQYF. CDR3 DNA sequence: TGTGCCAGCAGCCACAGCGGGGGGACGGGATCCTACGAGCAGTACTTC.

The chain has TRBV18 and TRBJ1-1; 7 bases map to TRBD1. This CDR3 contains 15 residues. Germline CDR1 KGHSH, CDR2 LQKENI. V shed 3 bases and J 3 bases; nucleotides not matched to a gene: 7. The CDR3 region is CASSPRQGWDTEAFF. Written as DNA, the CDR3 is TGTGCCAGCTCACCCCGACAGGGTTGGGACACTGAAGCTTTCTTT.

This chain links TRBV5-4 with TRBJ1-1, with D perhaps matching TRBD1 (6 bases). V was shortened by 5 bases and J by 4 bases, with 12 bases between the two germline ends. Germline V gene sequence: CDR1 SGHNT, CDR2 YYREEE (reference sequence). This CDR3 is 13 amino acids long. Here the CDR3 DNA reads TGTGCCAGCAGTCGAGGACAGACCACTGAAGCTTTCTTT. Translation: CASSRGQTTEAFF.

The rearrangement joins TRBV18 to TRBJ2-1; a possible D gene is TRBD2 (6 bases). V gave up 6 bases and J gave up 8 bases, with 17 bases separating them. Germline V lookup: CDR1 KGHSH, CDR2 LQKENI. The CDR3 sequence is 14 residues long. The CDR3 DNA reads TGTGCCAGCTCCGAGAAGCTGGGCGGGGATGAGCAGTTCTTC. This sequence encodes CASSEKLGGDEQFF.

This clone was detected only a few times. This chain joins TRBV7-9 and TRBJ2-1; 7 bases are a match to TRBD2. Per the germline V gene, CDR1 is SEHNR and CDR2 is FQNEAQ (reference sequence). The V gene end was trimmed by 5 bases and the J gene end by 4 bases; junction bases not matched to a gene: 8. The CDR3 extends over 15 amino acids. The CDR3 nucleotides read TGTGCCAGCAGCCAGCGGGGAGGGCCTTACAATGAGCAGTTCTTC. Translating it yields CASSQRGGPYNEQFF.

The chain employs TRBV3-1 (or the pseudogene TRBV3-2) and TRBJ2-5; D is ambiguous. The CDR3 extends over 15 amino acids. V lost 1 base and J 2 bases, leaving 11 bases between the germline ends. The germline V gene has CDR1 LGHDT and CDR2 YNNKEL (reference sequence). The CDR3 DNA follows: TGTGCCAGCAGCCAAGGTAGTACTTCACAAGAGACCCAGTACTTC. It specifies CASSQGSTSQETQYF.

The rearrangement links TRBV28 to TRBJ2-3; TRBD2 agrees at 7 bases. CDR3 length: 15 residues. After removal of 3 bases from V and 2 bases from J, the junction contained 5 bases not matched to a gene. From germline, CDR1 is MDHEN and CDR2 SYDVKM. DNA of the CDR3: TGTGCCAGCAGTTTGGGGGGGATGATCACAGATACGCAGTATTTT. Residues: CASSLGGMITDTQYF.

The chain employs TRBV5-6 and TRBJ2-1, with 7 positions matching TRBD2. CDR1 SGHDT and CDR2 YYEEEE come from the germline V gene. The CDR3 consists of 16 residues. With 1 base clipped from V and 4 bases from J, the junction kept 8 bases outside the gene matches. CDR3: CASSLTAGTIYNEQFF. As DNA, the CDR3 is TGTGCCAGCAGCTTGACTGCCGGGACTATATACAATGAGCAGTTCTTC.

This clone was seen more than once but under ten times. CDR3 bases: TGTGCCAGCAGCGAGGGGCCGGGACTAGCGGGAACCGGGGAGCTGTTTTTT. It is translated as CASSEGPGLAGTGELFF. This rearrangement joins TRBV9 to TRBJ2-2, with 13 positions matching TRBD2. CDR1 is SGDLS and CDR2 is YYNGEE in the germline V gene. J was trimmed by 5 bases and V by 3 bases; bases with no gene match: 7. The CDR3 totals 17 residues.

The V and J genes are TRBV7-2 and TRBJ2-3, with 10 bases fitting TRBD1. CDR1 and CDR2 from the germline V gene are SGHTA and FQGNSA. V dropped 5 bases and J dropped 4; count of bases not matched to a gene: 3. The CDR3 has 14 amino acids. The DNA of the CDR3 is TGTGCCAGCAGCCCGACAGGGGGCCCAGATACGCAGTATTTT. As protein: CASSPTGGPDTQYF.

The chain is built from TRBV6-1 and TRBJ2-3, with unresolved D. Per germline, CDR1 MNHNS and CDR2 SASEGT. This CDR3 is 14 amino acids long. V was trimmed by 1 base and J by 3 bases, leaving 8 bases between them. CDR3 coding DNA: TGTGCCAGCAGTGAAGGTCAGCGAACAGATACGCAGTATTTT. Translating it yields CASSEGQRTDTQYF.

V usage is TRBV12-3 or TRBV12-4 and J usage is TRBJ2-1, with D possibly TRBD1 on 6 matching bases. The CDR3 runs to 12 residues. Trimming removed 6 bases from V and 10 bases from J, with 13 bases in between. The CDR3 protein is CASRTGTREQFF. As DNA, the CDR3 is TGTGCCAGCAGAACCGGGACAAGGGAGCAGTTCTTC.